The 17 T cell receptor beta chains listed next were all sequenced from one sample in a study of blood T cell repertoires in COVID-19 (TCRdb year 2020). Library generation was performed with the immunoSEQ multiplex PCR assay. In its TCRdb copy, this immuneACCESS table keeps in-frame sequences only and misses some clones. Where compared with another copy, unresolved V genes explain less than half of these, and the others have no known cause. The sample data list about 150,000 clones, and approximately 88% of these were observed just once. The ten largest clones capture roughly 10% of the sample. Sequenced input: peripheral blood. Receptor source: a man between 60 and 70 years old with active or convalescent COVID-19.

The chain employs TRBV19 and TRBJ2-2; the match to TRBD1 covers 7 bases. The CDR3 is made up of 14 amino acids. Trimming cost V 6 bases and J 2 bases; bases outside gene matches: 3. The germline gives CDR1 LNHDA, CDR2 SQIVND (reference sequence). In DNA form, the CDR3 reads TGTGCCAGTAGGGGGACAGTTAACACCGGGGAGCTGTTTTTT. Protein product: CASRGTVNTGELFF.

This chain links TRBV6-5 with TRBJ2-7; possibly TRBD2 for D (5 bases). V lost 0 bases and J lost 2, with 11 bases in between. This CDR3 has 15 amino acids. Germline assignment: CDR1 MNHEY and CDR2 SVGAGI. In nucleotides, the CDR3 is TGTGCCAGCAGTTACTCGCGGGCGGCTACCTACGAGCAGTACTTC. This codes for CASSYSRAATYEQYF.

The genes are TRBV7-9 and TRBJ2-7; 7 nucleotides match TRBD2. CDR3 size: 14 residues. Germline CDR1 is SEHNR and CDR2 is FQNEAQ (reference sequence). J was trimmed by 6 bases and V by 1 base; bases with no gene match: 6. The CDR3 bases are TGTGCCAGCAGCTTAGGCGGGAGCCGGGTCGAGCAGTACTTC. It codes for CASSLGGSRVEQYF.

The CDR3 sequence is CASSPAGSSSYNEQFF. CDR3 DNA: TGCGCCAGCAGCCCGGCGGGGTCGAGCTCCTACAATGAGCAGTTCTTC. The chain carries TRBV5-1 and TRBJ2-1; D may be TRBD2 (6 bases). Germline CDR1 and CDR2: SGHRS and YFSETQ. V lost 4 bases and J 0 bases, leaving 14 bases between the germline ends. The CDR3 totals 16 residues.

V usage is TRBV14 and J usage is TRBJ2-7, with D unresolved. CDR3 length: 15 amino acids. The V gene lost 1 base and the J gene lost 3 bases, with 13 bases spanning the gap. Germline V CDR1 and CDR2: SGHDN, FVKESK. The CDR3 is CASSQGIAAYYEQYF. In DNA, the CDR3 is TGTGCCAGCAGCCAAGGAATAGCAGCCTACTACGAGCAGTACTTC.

This clone showed up just once. The gene calls are TRBV18 and TRBJ2-6; 8 bases match TRBD1. The V gene end was trimmed by 3 bases and the J gene end by 1 base; junction bases not matched to a gene: 8. Germline-derived CDR1 and CDR2 are KGHSH and LQKENI. CDR3 size: 18 residues. The CDR3 sequence is CASSPGQGALSGANVLTF. The CDR3 region has the DNA TGTGCCAGCTCACCGGGGCAGGGGGCGCTTTCTGGGGCCAACGTCCTGACTTTC.

This clone was seen just once. The chain carries TRBV9 and TRBJ1-6, with 10 bases identical to TRBD1. Germline V gives CDR1 SGDLS, CDR2 YYNGEE. V shed 2 bases, J shed 11 bases, and the junction held 1 base outside the gene matches. This CDR3 region has 13 residues. DNA of the CDR3: TGTGCCAGCAGCGTCGGGACAGGGGCACCCCTCCACTTT. This translates into CASSVGTGAPLHF.

V is TRBV7-3 and J is TRBJ2-1, with TRBD1 matching 8 bases. The trim removed 5 bases at V and 4 bases at J, leaving 7 bases unmatched. The V gene's germline CDR1 is SGHTA and CDR2 FQGTGA. The CDR3 consists of 15 residues. The CDR3 loop is CASSVTGGGYNEQFF. The CDR3 DNA is TGTGCCAGCAGCGTCACAGGGGGTGGATACAATGAGCAGTTCTTC. Filled out from reference TRBV7-3 and TRBJ2-1, the complete variable domain reads GAGVSQTPSNKVTEKGKYVELRCDPISGHTALYWYRQSLGQGPEFLIYFQGTGAADDSGLPNDRFFAVRPEGSVSTLKIQRTERGDSAVYLCASSVTGGGYNEQFFGPGTRLTVL.

This clone was counted once. V usage is TRBV7-9 and J usage is TRBJ2-7, with no clear D. The ends were cut back, 3 bases at V and 1 base at J, with 13 bases in the middle. The length of the CDR3 is 15 residues. Germline V lookup: CDR1 SEHNR, CDR2 FQNEAQ (reference sequence). The CDR3 DNA is TGTGCCAGCAGCTTGCTGAGTGCCCTTTCCTACGAGCAGTACTTC. This encodes CASSLLSALSYEQYF.

This chain connects TRBV5-4 to TRBJ1-1, with 7 bases lining up with TRBD1. The length of the CDR3 is 15 residues. With V trimmed by 0 bases and J by 1 base, 3 bases remained unmatched. The germline gives CDR1 SGHNT, CDR2 YYREEE (reference sequence). CDR3 sequence reads: CASSLVAGGNTEAFF. The CDR3 coding sequence is TGTGCCAGCAGCTTGGTGGCAGGGGGGAACACTGAAGCTTTCTTT.

DNA of the CDR3: TGTGCCAGCAGCCCTCGTGAGGAGATACACTATGGCTACACCTTC. Its protein product is CASSPREEIHYGYTF. This rearrangement joins TRBV4-2 to TRBJ1-2; D uncertain. CDR1 LGHNA and CDR2 YNFKEQ come from the germline V gene. The CDR3 runs 15 residues. The V end lost 4 bases, the J end lost 3 bases, and 15 bases lay between the germline ends.

The gene calls are TRBV23-1 and TRBJ1-2, with D unresolved. TRBV23-1 is classed as an ORF, of uncertain function. The CDR3 loop spans 13 amino acids. Trimming left V 3 bases short and J 5 bases short, with 10 bases between. CDR3 sequence (DNA): TGCGCCAGCAGTCAGAGATTTTTTTATGGCTACACCTTC. Its protein product is CASSQRFFYGYTF.

V and J are TRBV9 and TRBJ1-3; 7 bases match TRBD1. With V trimmed by 3 bases and J by 4 bases, 7 bases remained unmatched. The CDR3 extends over 15 amino acids. Germline lookup yields CDR1 SGDLS and CDR2 YYNGEE. This CDR3 reads CASSGPDRAGNTIYF. For the CDR3, the DNA is TGTGCCAGCAGCGGTCCCGACAGGGCGGGAAACACCATATATTTT.

The chain links TRBV28 to TRBJ1-2; 9 nucleotides agree with TRBD1. This CDR3 is built from 13 residues. Germline trimming cut 5 bases from V and 4 bases from J; bases unmatched to any gene: 2. Germline values: CDR1 MDHEN, CDR2 SYDVKM. Here the CDR3 DNA reads TGTGCCAGCAGTCGGGACAGGGTCTATGGCTACACCTTC. Protein: CASSRDRVYGYTF.

The chain has TRBV5-1 and TRBJ2-2; D remains ambiguous. CDR1 SGHRS and CDR2 YFSETQ come from the germline V gene. Trimming took 2 bases from V and 1 from J, leaving 9 bases between them. The CDR3 consists of 15 residues. The DNA for the CDR3 is TGCGCCAGCAGCTTCAATGGAGAGAACACCGGGGAGCTGTTTTTT. Protein: CASSFNGENTGELFF. The full variable domain, completed using reference TRBV5-1 and TRBJ2-2, is KAGVTQTPRYLIKTRGQQVTLSCSPISGHRSVSWYQQTPGQGLQFLFEYFSETQRNKGNFPGRFSGRQFSNSRSEMNVSTLELGDSALYLCASSFNGENTGELFFGEGSRLTVL.

This clone appeared once. Other DNA sequences within the sample encode an identical CDR3. This chain connects TRBV24-1 to TRBJ2-7; 9 bases agree with TRBD1. The germline V gene has CDR1 KGHDR and CDR2 SFDVKD. Trimming removed 2 bases from V and 1 base from J; junction bases left unmatched: 2. The CDR3 has 15 residues. The CDR3 DNA follows: TGTGCCACCAGTGATTCGGGGACAGGGTCCTACGAGCAGTACTTC. This gives the protein CATSDSGTGSYEQYF.

There are a few counts of this clone. The chain carries TRBV5-5 and TRBJ1-5, with TRBD1 matching 8 bases. Germline CDR1 reads SGHKS; CDR2 reads YYEKEE (reference sequence). This CDR3 region has 16 residues. V dropped 5 bases and J dropped 4; count of bases not matched to a gene: 11. The DNA for the CDR3 is TGTGCCAGCAGTCAAGGAGCAGGGGGCGCGAATCAGCCCCAGCATTTT. It encodes CASSQGAGGANQPQHF.